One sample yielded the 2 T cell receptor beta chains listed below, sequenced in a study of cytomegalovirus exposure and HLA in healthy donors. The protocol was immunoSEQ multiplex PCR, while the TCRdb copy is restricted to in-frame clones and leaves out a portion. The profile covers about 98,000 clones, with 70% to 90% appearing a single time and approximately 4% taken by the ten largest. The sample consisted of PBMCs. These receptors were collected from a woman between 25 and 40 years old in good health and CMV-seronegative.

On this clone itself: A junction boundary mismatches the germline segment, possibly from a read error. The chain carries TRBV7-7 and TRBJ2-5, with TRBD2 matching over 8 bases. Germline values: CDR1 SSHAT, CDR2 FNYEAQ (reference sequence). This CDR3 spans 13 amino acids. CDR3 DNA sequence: TGTGCTAGCAGCTCCGGGGGGGACGAGACCCAGTACTTC. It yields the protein CASSSGGDETQYF.

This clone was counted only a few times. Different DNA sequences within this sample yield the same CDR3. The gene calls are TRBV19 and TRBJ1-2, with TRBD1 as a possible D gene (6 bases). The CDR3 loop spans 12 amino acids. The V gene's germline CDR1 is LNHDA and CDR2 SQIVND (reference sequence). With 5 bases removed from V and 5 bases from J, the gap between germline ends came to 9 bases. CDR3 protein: CASSRDKYGYTF. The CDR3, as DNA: TGTGCCAGTAGTCGGGACAAATATGGCTACACCTTC.